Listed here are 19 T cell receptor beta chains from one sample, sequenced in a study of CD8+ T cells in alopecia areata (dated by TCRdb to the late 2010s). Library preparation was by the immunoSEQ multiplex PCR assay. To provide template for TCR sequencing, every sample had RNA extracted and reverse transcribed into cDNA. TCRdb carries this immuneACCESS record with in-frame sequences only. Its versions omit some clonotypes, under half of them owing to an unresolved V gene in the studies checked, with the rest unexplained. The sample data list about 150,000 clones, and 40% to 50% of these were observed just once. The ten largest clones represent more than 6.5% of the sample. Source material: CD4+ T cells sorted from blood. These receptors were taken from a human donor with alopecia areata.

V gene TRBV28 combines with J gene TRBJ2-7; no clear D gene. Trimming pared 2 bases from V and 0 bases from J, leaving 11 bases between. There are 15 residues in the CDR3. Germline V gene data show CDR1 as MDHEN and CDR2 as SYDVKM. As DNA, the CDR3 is TGTGCCAGCAGTTTAACCCCACTACTCTCCTACGAGCAGTACTTC. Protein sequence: CASSLTPLLSYEQYF. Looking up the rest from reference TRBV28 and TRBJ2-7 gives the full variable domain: DVKVTQSSRYLVKRTGEKVFLECVQDMDHENMFWYRQDPGLGLRLIYFSYDVKMKEKGDIPEGYSVSREKKERFSLILESASTNQTSMYLCASSLTPLLSYEQYFGPGTRLTVT.

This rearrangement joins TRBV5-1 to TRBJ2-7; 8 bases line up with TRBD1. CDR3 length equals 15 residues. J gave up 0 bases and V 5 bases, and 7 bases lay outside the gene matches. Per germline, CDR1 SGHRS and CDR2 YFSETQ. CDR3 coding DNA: TGCGCCAGCAGACCCTCGGGGACAGGCTCCTACGAGCAGTACTTC. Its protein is CASRPSGTGSYEQYF.

CDR3 in DNA: TGTGCCAGCAGTTTATCAGGGAGGGGTTTCACCGGGGAGCTGTTTTTT. Translation gives CASSLSGRGFTGELFF. V and J are TRBV27 and TRBJ2-2; 7 nucleotides align to TRBD2. V lost 0 bases and J lost 4; bases outside the gene matches: 5. The CDR3 length is 16 residues. Germline CDR1 MNHEY, CDR2 SMNVEV (reference sequence).

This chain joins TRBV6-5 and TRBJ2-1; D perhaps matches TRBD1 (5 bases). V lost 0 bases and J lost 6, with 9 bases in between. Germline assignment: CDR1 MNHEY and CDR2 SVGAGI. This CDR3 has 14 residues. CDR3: CASSYSTASNEQFF. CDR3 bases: TGTGCCAGCAGTTACTCGACAGCTTCCAATGAGCAGTTCTTC.

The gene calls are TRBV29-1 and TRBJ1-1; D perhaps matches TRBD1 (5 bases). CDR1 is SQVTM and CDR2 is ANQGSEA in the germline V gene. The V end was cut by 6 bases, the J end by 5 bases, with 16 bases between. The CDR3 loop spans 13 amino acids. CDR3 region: CSVGTPGGTEAFF. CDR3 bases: TGCAGCGTCGGGACCCCCGGTGGGACTGAAGCTTTCTTT. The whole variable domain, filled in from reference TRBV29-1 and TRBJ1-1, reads SAVISQKPSRDICQRGTSLTIQCQVDSQVTMMFWYRQQPGQSLTLIATANQGSEATYESGFVIDKFPISRPNLTFSTLTVSNMSPEDSSIYLCSVGTPGGTEAFFGQGTRLTVV.

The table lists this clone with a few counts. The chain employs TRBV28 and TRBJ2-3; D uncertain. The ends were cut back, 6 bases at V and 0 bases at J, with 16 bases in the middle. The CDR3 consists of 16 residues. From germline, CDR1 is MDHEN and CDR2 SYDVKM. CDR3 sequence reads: CASREPGRRSTDTQYF. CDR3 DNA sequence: TGTGCCAGCAGAGAACCGGGTCGGCGGAGCACAGATACGCAGTATTTT. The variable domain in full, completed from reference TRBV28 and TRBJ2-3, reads DVKVTQSSRYLVKRTGEKVFLECVQDMDHENMFWYRQDPGLGLRLIYFSYDVKMKEKGDIPEGYSVSREKKERFSLILESASTNQTSMYLCASREPGRRSTDTQYFGPGTRLTVL.

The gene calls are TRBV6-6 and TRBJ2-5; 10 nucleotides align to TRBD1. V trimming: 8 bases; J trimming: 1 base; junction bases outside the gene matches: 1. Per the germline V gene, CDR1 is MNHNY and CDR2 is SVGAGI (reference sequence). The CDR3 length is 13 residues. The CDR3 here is CASRTGGQETQYF. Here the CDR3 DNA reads TGTGCCAGCCGGACAGGGGGCCAAGAGACCCAGTACTTC.

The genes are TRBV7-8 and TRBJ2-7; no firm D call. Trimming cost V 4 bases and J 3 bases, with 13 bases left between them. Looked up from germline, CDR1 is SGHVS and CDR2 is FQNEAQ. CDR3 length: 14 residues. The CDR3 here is CASSSSGNVYEQYF. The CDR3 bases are TGTGCCAGCAGCTCCTCTGGGAATGTCTACGAGCAGTACTTC.

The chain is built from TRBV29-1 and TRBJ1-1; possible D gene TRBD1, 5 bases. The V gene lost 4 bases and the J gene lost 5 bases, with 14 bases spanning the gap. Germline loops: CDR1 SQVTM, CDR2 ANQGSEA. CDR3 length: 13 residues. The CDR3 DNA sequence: TGCAGCGTTGCCAGGGAACGGAGGACTGAAGCTTTCTTT. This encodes CSVARERRTEAFF.

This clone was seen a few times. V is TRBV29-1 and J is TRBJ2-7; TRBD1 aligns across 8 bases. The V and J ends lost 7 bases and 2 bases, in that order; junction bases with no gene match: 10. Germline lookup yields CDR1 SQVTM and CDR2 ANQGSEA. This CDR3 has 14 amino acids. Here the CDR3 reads CSAATGATTYEQYF. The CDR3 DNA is TGCAGCGCTGCGACAGGGGCCACCACCTACGAGCAGTACTTC.

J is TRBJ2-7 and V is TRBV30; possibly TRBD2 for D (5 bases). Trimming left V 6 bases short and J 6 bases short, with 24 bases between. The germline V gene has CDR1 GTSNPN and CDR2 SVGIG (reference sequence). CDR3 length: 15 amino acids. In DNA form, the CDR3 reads TGTGCCTGTAAAGACGGTTCCTCCTACAGCGGCGAGCAGTACTTC. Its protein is CACKDGSSYSGEQYF.

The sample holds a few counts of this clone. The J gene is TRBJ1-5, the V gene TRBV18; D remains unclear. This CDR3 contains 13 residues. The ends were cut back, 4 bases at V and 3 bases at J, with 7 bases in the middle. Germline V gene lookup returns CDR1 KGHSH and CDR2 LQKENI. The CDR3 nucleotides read TGTGCCAGCTCACAGGCAGTCAATCAGCCCCAGCATTTT. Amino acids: CASSQAVNQPQHF.

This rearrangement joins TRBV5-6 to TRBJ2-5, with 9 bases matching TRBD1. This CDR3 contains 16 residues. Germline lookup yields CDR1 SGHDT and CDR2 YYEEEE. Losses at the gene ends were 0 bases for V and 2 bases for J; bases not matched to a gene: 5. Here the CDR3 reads CASSLGTGALQETQYF. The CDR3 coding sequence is TGTGCCAGCAGCTTGGGGACAGGGGCATTACAAGAGACCCAGTACTTC.

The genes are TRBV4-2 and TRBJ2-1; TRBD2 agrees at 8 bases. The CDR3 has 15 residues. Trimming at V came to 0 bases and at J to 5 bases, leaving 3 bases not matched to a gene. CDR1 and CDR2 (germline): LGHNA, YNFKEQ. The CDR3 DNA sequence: TGTGCCAGCAGCCAAGATGGTAGCGGGGACAATGAGCAGTTCTTC. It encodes CASSQDGSGDNEQFF.

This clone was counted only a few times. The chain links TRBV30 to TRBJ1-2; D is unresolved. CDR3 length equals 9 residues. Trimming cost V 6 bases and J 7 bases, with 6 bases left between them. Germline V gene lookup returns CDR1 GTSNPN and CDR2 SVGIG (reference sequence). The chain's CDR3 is CACVPGYTF. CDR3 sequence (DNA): TGTGCCTGCGTTCCTGGCTACACCTTC.

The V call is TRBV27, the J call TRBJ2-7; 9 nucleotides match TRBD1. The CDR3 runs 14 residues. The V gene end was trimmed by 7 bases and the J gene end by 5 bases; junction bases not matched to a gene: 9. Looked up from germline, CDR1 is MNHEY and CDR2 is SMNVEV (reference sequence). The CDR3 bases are TGTGCCAGCAATTCGCGGGACAGGGTCCACGAGCAGTACTTC. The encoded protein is CASNSRDRVHEQYF.

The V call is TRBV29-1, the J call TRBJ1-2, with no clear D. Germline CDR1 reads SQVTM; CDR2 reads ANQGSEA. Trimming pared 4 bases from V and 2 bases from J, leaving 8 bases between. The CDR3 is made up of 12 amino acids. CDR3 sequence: CSVGATNYGYTF. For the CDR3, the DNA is TGCAGCGTTGGGGCCACCAACTATGGCTACACCTTC.

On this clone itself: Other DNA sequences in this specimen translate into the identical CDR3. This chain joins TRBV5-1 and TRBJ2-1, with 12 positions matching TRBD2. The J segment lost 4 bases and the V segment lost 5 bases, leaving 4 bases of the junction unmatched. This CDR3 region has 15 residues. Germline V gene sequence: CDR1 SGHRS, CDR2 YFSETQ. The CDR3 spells CASSPTSGSYNEQFF. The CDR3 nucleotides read TGCGCCAGCAGTCCGACTAGCGGGAGTTACAATGAGCAGTTCTTC.

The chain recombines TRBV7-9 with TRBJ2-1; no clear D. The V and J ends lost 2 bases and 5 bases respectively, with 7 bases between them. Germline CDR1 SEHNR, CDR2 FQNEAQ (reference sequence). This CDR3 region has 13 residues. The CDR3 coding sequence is TGTGCCAGCAGCTTATTAGCAGACAATGAGCAGTTCTTC. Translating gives CASSLLADNEQFF.